This TCR beta chain was sequenced during a study of T cell responses to AZD1222 COVID-19 vaccine. General study findings and limits: The study reported that nearly half of spike-specific TCRs target unmutated variant regions. A rise in Spike-specific TCR breadth and depth followed two AZD1222 doses. Most donors were white British, females outnumbered males, and clonal diversity was possibly underestimated.

Measured with immunoSEQ multiplex PCR; TCRdb has only the in-frame clones, and not every one. This table holds about 74,000 clones, approximately 90% found once. Points on this clone: Its antigen is unidentified. One junction end does not reproduce the germline sequence, and a read error may be involved.

Germline CDR1 reads MNHNS; CDR2 reads SASEGT. The CDR3 length is 14 residues. The TCR sequence derives from an adult who received the AZD1222 COVID-19 vaccine. The rearrangement joins TRBV6-1 to TRBJ1-6, with D possibly TRBD1 on 5 matching bases. The sample here was peripheral blood, taken 28 days after the second AZD1222 dose. Here the CDR3 reads CASSEGQGNSPLHF. The CDR3 region has the DNA TGTGCCAGCAGCGAAGGACAAGGGAATTCACCCCTCCACTTT.